A single sample gave rise to the 20 T cell receptor beta chains below, sequenced in a study of cytomegalovirus exposure and HLA in healthy donors. The PCR employed 60 Vbeta primers together with 13 Jbeta primers. Clones were read by immunoSEQ multiplex PCR, and TCRdb kept only the in-frame ones, dropping some. The sample holds tens of thousands of clones. Sequenced input: PBMCs. The receptors derive from a woman in her sixties in good health and CMV-seropositive.

CDR3 loop: CAGRLDEAFF. Written as DNA, the CDR3 is TGCGCTGGGAGGCTCGACGAAGCTTTCTTT. The V and J genes are TRBV20-1 and TRBJ1-1, with D hard to call. Germline CDR1 is DFQATT and CDR2 is SNEGSKA (reference sequence). This CDR3 contains 10 residues.

J is TRBJ1-6 and V is TRBV7-8; possible D gene TRBD1, 6 bases. Germline CDR1 reads SGHVS; CDR2 reads FQNEAQ. V dropped 2 bases and J dropped 4 bases, with 9 bases sitting between them. There are 15 residues in the CDR3. CDR3: CASSLPGQYNSPLHF. CDR3 bases: TGTGCCAGCAGCTTACCGGGACAATATAATTCACCCCTCCACTTT.

This chain uses TRBV7-9 with TRBJ2-3; 8 nucleotides agree with TRBD1. There are 14 residues in the CDR3. Trimming cost V 4 bases and J 5 bases; bases outside gene matches: 5. Germline V gene sequence: CDR1 SEHNR, CDR2 FQNEAQ (reference sequence). The CDR3 protein is CASSSDRAVDTQYF. The CDR3 DNA follows: TGTGCCAGCAGCTCGGACAGGGCGGTAGATACGCAGTATTTT.

The rearrangement uses TRBV9 and TRBJ1-6, with TRBD1 matching 9 bases. Germline CDR1 reads SGDLS; CDR2 reads YYNGEE. V was clipped by 4 bases and J by 7 bases; unmatched bases: 3. There are 14 residues in the CDR3. The CDR3, as DNA: TGTGCCAGCAGCTCGGGACAGGGCAATTCACCCCTCCACTTT. Its translation is CASSSGQGNSPLHF.

This chain connects TRBV6-5 to TRBJ1-2, with D possibly TRBD1 on 5 matching bases. V was pared by 7 bases and J by 4 bases, with 13 bases between. Germline CDR1 MNHEY, CDR2 SVGAGI. CDR3 length equals 13 residues. The CDR3 sequence is CASTPGGGYGYTF. Written as DNA, the CDR3 is TGTGCCAGCACCCCGGGGGGGGGCTATGGCTACACCTTC.

The chain links TRBV10-3 to TRBJ2-7; TRBD1 agrees at 10 bases. The CDR3 runs 15 residues. V dropped 3 bases and J dropped 5; count of bases not matched to a gene: 7. CDR1 is ENHRY, CDR2 SYGVKD, per germline. The CDR3 sequence is CAISDAGTGANEQYF. CDR3 coding DNA: TGTGCCATCAGTGACGCCGGGACAGGGGCCAACGAGCAGTACTTC.

The rearrangement joins TRBV7-9 to TRBJ2-7, with D possibly TRBD1 on 5 matching bases. From germline, CDR1 is SEHNR and CDR2 FQNEAQ (reference sequence). V dropped 7 bases and J dropped 2 bases, with 12 bases sitting between them. This CDR3 region has 13 residues. This chain's CDR3 is CASTGLATYEQYF. The CDR3 bases are TGTGCCAGCACAGGGCTGGCAACCTACGAGCAGTACTTC.

J is TRBJ1-2 and V is TRBV5-1, with TRBD1 identical over 7 bases. This CDR3 region has 13 residues. Per the germline V gene, CDR1 is SGHRS and CDR2 is YFSETQ. V lost 4 bases to trimming and J lost 2 bases; unmatched junction nucleotides: 2. CDR3 nucleotides: TGCGCCAGCAGCGCCAGGGGGAACTATGGCTACACCTTC. Its protein product is CASSARGNYGYTF.

The rearrangement uses TRBV2 and TRBJ1-2; D perhaps matches TRBD1 (5 bases). Germline-derived CDR1 and CDR2 are SNHLY and FYNNEI. The length of the CDR3 is 14 residues. The V end lost 3 bases, the J end lost 4 bases, and 12 bases lay between the germline ends. CDR3 loop: CASSEGGEAYGYTF. Here the CDR3 DNA reads TGTGCCAGCAGTGAGGGGGGAGAGGCCTATGGCTACACCTTC.

The chain joins TRBV4-3 to TRBJ2-7, with TRBD2 matching 12 bases. Germline assignment: CDR1 LGHNA and CDR2 YSLEER. The ends lost 2 bases at V and 4 bases at J; junction bases unmatched: 9. CDR3 size: 17 residues. The CDR3 loop reads CASSQLAGGTPKYEQYF. The CDR3 coding sequence is TGCGCCAGCAGCCAACTAGCGGGGGGGACACCTAAGTACGAGCAGTACTTC.

The rearrangement joins TRBV5-1 to TRBJ1-2; possible D gene TRBD1, 6 bases. The germline CDR1 and CDR2 sequences are SGHRS and YFSETQ. V shed 4 bases and J shed 9 bases, with 19 bases lying between them. This CDR3 contains 14 residues. CDR3 nucleotide sequence: TGCGCCAGCAGCCCCACAAGGCCAGGGGAGAGCTACACCTTC. Translation gives CASSPTRPGESYTF.

Here the CDR3 reads CASSVAGGRNEQFF. The CDR3 bases are TGTGCCAGCAGCGTAGCGGGGGGGCGTAATGAGCAGTTCTTC. V is TRBV6-5 and J is TRBJ2-1; 11 bases line up with TRBD2. CDR1 and CDR2 (germline): MNHEY, SVGAGI. The CDR3 totals 14 residues. Trimming at V came to 6 bases and at J to 7 bases, leaving 5 bases not matched to a gene.

The J gene is TRBJ1-1, the V gene TRBV28; D is undetermined. The germline CDR1 and CDR2 sequences are MDHEN and SYDVKM. V was pared by 3 bases and J by 7 bases, with 9 bases between. This CDR3 is built from 12 residues. CDR3 in DNA: TGTGCCAGCAGTTTTGCCAGATATGAAGCTTTCTTT. Its translation: CASSFARYEAFF. Filled out from reference TRBV28 and TRBJ1-1, the complete variable domain reads DVKVTQSSRYLVKRTGEKVFLECVQDMDHENMFWYRQDPGLGLRLIYFSYDVKMKEKGDIPEGYSVSREKKERFSLILESASTNQTSMYLCASSFARYEAFFGQGTRLTVV.

CDR3 region: CASSSGVYGYTF. The CDR3 coding sequence is TGTGCCAGCAGTTCCGGGGTTTATGGCTACACCTTC. This chain joins TRBV28 and TRBJ1-2; D is unclear. The ends were cut back, 4 bases at V and 5 bases at J, with 8 bases in the middle. CDR3 length: 12 residues. CDR1 is MDHEN, CDR2 SYDVKM, per germline.

This chain connects TRBV7-9 to TRBJ2-7, with TRBD1 matching over 7 bases. The V and J ends lost 5 bases and 1 base, in that order; junction bases with no gene match: 11. CDR3 size: 16 residues. CDR1 and CDR2 from the germline V gene are SEHNR and FQNEAQ (reference sequence). The CDR3 region has the DNA TGTGCCAGCAGCCCACTAGGAACAGGGGCTTCCTACGAGCAGTACTTC. It specifies CASSPLGTGASYEQYF. Full variable domain (remainder filled in from reference TRBV7-9 and TRBJ2-7): DTGVSQNPRHKITKRGQNVTFRCDPISEHNRLYWYRQTLGQGPEFLTYFQNEAQLEKSRLLSDRFSAERPKGSFSTLEIQRTEQGDSAMYLCASSPLGTGASYEQYFGPGTRLTVT.

The CDR3 coding sequence is TGTGCCAGCTCAGTGACAGAGAGCTATGGCTACACCTTC. Amino acid sequence: CASSVTESYGYTF. V gene TRBV18 combines with J gene TRBJ1-2, with a possible D match to TRBD1 (5 bases). The germline V gene encodes CDR1 KGHSH and CDR2 LQKENI. V was trimmed by 5 bases and J by 4 bases, leaving 11 bases between them. The CDR3 is made up of 13 amino acids.

The chain uses TRBV19 and TRBJ1-4, with D perhaps TRBD1 (6 bases). In germline, CDR1 is LNHDA, CDR2 SQIVND (reference sequence). V was trimmed by 9 bases and J by 4 bases, leaving 12 bases between them. This CDR3 contains 13 residues. The CDR3 sequence: CASKTGFNEKLFF. In DNA, the CDR3 is TGTGCCAGCAAGACAGGATTTAATGAAAAACTGTTTTTT.

The chain couples TRBV28 to TRBJ2-1; D call uncertain. Trimming took 2 bases from V and 6 from J, leaving 8 bases between them. CDR3 length equals 13 residues. CDR1 is MDHEN, CDR2 SYDVKM, per germline. CDR3 in amino acids: CASSLLPGNEQFF. In DNA form, the CDR3 reads TGTGCCAGCAGTTTACTCCCGGGCAATGAGCAGTTCTTC.

This rearrangement joins TRBV2 to TRBJ2-2; 14 nucleotides align to TRBD2. Trimming cost V 4 bases and J 2 bases; bases outside gene matches: 3. Germline CDR1 and CDR2: SNHLY and FYNNEI. The CDR3 contains 17 residues. CDR3 DNA: TGTGCCAGCAGTGGGACTAGCGGGGGGCCCAACACCGGGGAGCTGTTTTTT. Translation: CASSGTSGGPNTGELFF.

The gene calls are TRBV12-5 and TRBJ1-1; 8 bases agree with TRBD1. CDR1 is LGHNT and CDR2 is FRNRAP in the germline V gene. V shed 6 bases and J 4 bases; nucleotides not matched to a gene: 4. The CDR3 is 13 amino acids. CDR3: CASGGQGSTEAFF. CDR3 coding DNA: TGTGCTAGTGGCGGACAGGGAAGCACTGAAGCTTTCTTT.